This T cell receptor beta chain is from a study of blood T cell repertoires in COVID-19. Study background: PBMCs, B-cell-depleted T cells, or T cells were the source of the cDNA or gDNA that made up the material.

Trimming shortened V by 6 bases and J by 0 bases, and 8 bases separated the two germline ends. The length of the CDR3 is 13 residues. Germline lookup yields CDR1 MDHEN and CDR2 SYDVKM. Only in-frame clones appear in the TCRdb table, and some are missing; sequencing was by immunoSEQ multiplex PCR. The sample has a few hundred thousand clones; 70% to 90% are singletons. This sequence originates from a young man with active or convalescent COVID-19. This chain connects TRBV28 to TRBJ1-1, with D hard to call. The source material was peripheral blood. CDR3 in amino acids: CASSREMNTEAFF. For the CDR3, the DNA is TGTGCCAGCAGCCGCGAGATGAACACTGAAGCTTTCTTT.